These 18 T cell receptor beta chains came from one sample sequenced in a study of T-cell memory formation after mild COVID-19. In TCRdb, the 5' RACE reads were re-called with MiXCR into one record per CDR3 protein. The sample lists approximately 150,000 distinct CDR3 sequences; roughly 6.2% were seen once. The source material was PBMCs or a T cell subset sorted from them (not recorded which). These receptors were obtained from an adult woman who had mild COVID-19 (a few samples of this study predate the infection). Cell type and time point are not known.

The chain employs TRBV6-1 and TRBJ1-2; TRBD1 aligns across 7 bases. CDR1 is MNHNS and CDR2 is SASEGT in the germline V gene. There are 15 residues in the CDR3. The junction had 7 bases not matched to a gene; V was cut back by 2 bases and J by 4 bases. The CDR3 nucleotides are TGTGCCAGCAGTGAACTCGGACAGGCATTCTATGGCTACACCTTC. Protein product: CASSELGQAFYGYTF.

On this clonotype: A much larger clone lies one base from this, so it may be a read error. The rearrangement links TRBV12-3 or TRBV12-4 to TRBJ2-1; 12 bases map to TRBD2. The CDR3 covers 16 residues. The junction had 12 bases not matched to a gene; V was cut back by 6 bases and J by 9 bases. CDR3 loop: CASRPSGGDHNTEQFF. CDR3 DNA sequence: TGTGCCAGCAGACCTAGCGGGGGGGACCACAACACTGAGCAGTTCTTC.

This clonotype was found many times. This CDR3 is CASSYNPQGESYNEQFF. CDR3 nucleotides: TGTGCCAGCAGTTACAATCCACAGGGAGAGTCCTACAATGAGCAGTTCTTC. The chain employs TRBV6-2 or TRBV6-3 and TRBJ2-1, with a possible D match to TRBD1 (6 bases). The CDR3 has 17 residues. Germline-derived CDR1 and CDR2 are MNHEY and SVGEGT. The ends were cut back, 2 bases at V and 1 base at J, with 15 bases in the middle.

This chain links TRBV6-1 with TRBJ2-3; D ambiguous. V was shortened by 3 bases and J by 2 bases, with 6 bases between the two germline ends. The CDR3 covers 13 residues. Germline loops: CDR1 MNHNS, CDR2 SASEGT. CDR3 nucleotides: TGTGCCAGCAGTGAGGCAGACACAGATACGCAGTATTTT. It translates to CASSEADTDTQYF.

This clonotype was counted only a few times. V usage is TRBV5-1 and J usage is TRBJ2-3; TRBD1 agrees at 10 bases. The CDR3 is 16 amino acids. V was clipped by 4 bases and J by 3 bases; unmatched bases: 8. The germline CDR1 and CDR2 sequences are SGHRS and YFSETQ. CDR3 DNA: TGCGCCAGCAGCCCCGGACAGGGGGTCTTGACAGATACGCAGTATTTT. This encodes CASSPGQGVLTDTQYF.

This clonotype has ten or more counts. The chain links TRBV20-1 to TRBJ2-3, with 10 positions matching TRBD1. Per germline, CDR1 DFQATT and CDR2 SNEGSKA (reference sequence). With 6 bases clipped from V and 1 base from J, the junction kept 7 bases outside the gene matches. The CDR3 extends over 15 amino acids. The CDR3 reads CSAQDRGQGTDTQYF. The CDR3 DNA reads as TGCAGTGCCCAAGACAGGGGGCAGGGCACAGATACGCAGTATTTT.

This clonotype was found many times. DNA for the CDR3: TGCGCCAGCAGCACCAGGGGGGTCCCGATAAAGGGGGACTGGGTCACTGAAGCTTTCTTT. It specifies CASSTRGVPIKGDWVTEAFF. The V gene is TRBV5-1, the J gene TRBJ1-1, with TRBD1 identical over 7 bases. The length of the CDR3 is 20 residues. J gave up 4 bases and V 4 bases, and 25 bases lay outside the gene matches. Germline CDR1 SGHRS, CDR2 YFSETQ.

A word on this clonotype: It may be a read error: a sequence one base away is much more abundant. The rearrangement uses TRBV2 and TRBJ2-1; 8 bases are shared with TRBD1. V was pared by 9 bases and J by 5 bases, with 9 bases of the junction left unmatched. The CDR3 covers 14 residues. Germline V gene data show CDR1 as SNHLY and CDR2 as FYNNEI. The CDR3 here is CASLRDRSHNEQFF. The CDR3 DNA sequence: TGTGCCAGTTTAAGGGACAGGAGCCACAATGAGCAGTTCTTC. Full variable domain (remainder filled in from reference TRBV2 and TRBJ2-1): EPEVTQTPSHQVTQMGQEVILRCVPISNHLYFYWYRQILGQKVEFLVSFYNNEISEKSEIFDDQFSVERPDGSNFTLKIRSTKLEDSAMYFCASLRDRSHNEQFFGPGTRLTVL.

The CDR3 here is CASSPEGQGRDTQYF. The CDR3 bases are TGTGCCAGCAGCCCTGAGGGGCAGGGTAGAGATACGCAGTATTTT. The chain has TRBV9 and TRBJ2-3; D may correspond to TRBD1 or TRBD2 (5 bases each). CDR1 and CDR2 from the germline V gene are SGDLS and YYNGEE. The CDR3 totals 15 residues. Trimming removed 4 bases from V and 5 bases from J, with 17 bases in between.

There are many counts of this clonotype. The V call is TRBV5-6, the J call TRBJ2-2; 9 bases are shared with TRBD1. CDR1 SGHDT and CDR2 YYEEEE come from the germline V gene. V lost 5 bases to trimming and J lost 5 bases; unmatched junction nucleotides: 10. CDR3 length: 16 residues. The CDR3 region has the DNA TGTGCCAGCAGGTCACCGGGACAGGGAAGAACCGGGGAGCTGTTTTTT. Translated, it gives CASRSPGQGRTGELFF.

The table lists this clonotype with a few counts. The chain employs TRBV3-1 and TRBJ1-1, with D unclear. CDR3 size: 14 residues. The ends were cut back, 2 bases at V and 4 bases at J, with 11 bases in the middle. Germline CDR1 LGHDT, CDR2 YNNKEL (reference sequence). The CDR3 is CASSQKNRGTEAFF. Here the CDR3 DNA reads TGTGCCAGCAGCCAAAAGAACCGAGGCACTGAAGCTTTCTTT. Combining the CDR3 with reference TRBV3-1 and TRBJ1-1 gives the whole variable domain DTAVSQTPKYLVTQMGNDKSIKCEQNLGHDTMYWYKQDSKKFLKIMFSYNNKELIINETVPNRFSPKSPDKAHLNLHINSLELGDSAVYFCASSQKNRGTEAFFGQGTRLTVV.

Ten or more counts support this clonotype. J is TRBJ2-1 and V is TRBV29-1; TRBD2 matches at 7 bases. Germline V CDR1 and CDR2: SQVTM, ANQGSEA. With 7 bases clipped from V and 3 bases from J, the junction kept 9 bases outside the gene matches. This CDR3 contains 14 residues. This CDR3 reads CSAYLADHYNEQFF. Here the CDR3 DNA reads TGCAGCGCCTATCTAGCGGACCACTACAATGAGCAGTTCTTC.

This sequence joins TRBV12-3 or TRBV12-4 and TRBJ2-7, with D maybe TRBD2 (5 bases). Trimming shortened V by 5 bases and J by 0 bases, and 20 bases separated the two germline ends. There are 17 residues in the CDR3. The CDR3 nucleotides are TGTGCCAGCAGTCTCTCTTTTCGGATTGGGAGCTCCTACGAGCAGTACTTC. Its translation: CASSLSFRIGSSYEQYF.

This clonotype was detected a few times. V usage is TRBV5-1 and J usage is TRBJ2-1; D not certain. V lost 0 bases to trimming and J lost 9 bases, with 10 bases between them. The length of the CDR3 is 13 residues. CDR1 and CDR2 from the germline V gene are SGHRS and YFSETQ. DNA for the CDR3: TGCGCCAGCAGCTTGGTACGAGAGAGTGAGCAGTTCTTC. Its translation is CASSLVRESEQFF. Supplemented by reference TRBV5-1 and TRBJ2-1, the full variable domain reads KAGVTQTPRYLIKTRGQQVTLSCSPISGHRSVSWYQQTPGQGLQFLFEYFSETQRNKGNFPGRFSGRQFSNSRSEMNVSTLELGDSALYLCASSLVRESEQFFGPGTRLTVL.

This clonotype was counted only a few times. This chain links TRBV5-6 with TRBJ2-5, with 8 bases identical to TRBD1. Trimming took 2 bases from V and 1 from J; bases not matched to a gene: 7. The CDR3 is 16 residues long. Germline-derived CDR1 and CDR2 are SGHDT and YYEEEE. The CDR3 loop reads CASSFLVGTGQETQYF. CDR3 DNA sequence: TGTGCCAGCAGCTTCCTCGTGGGGACAGGCCAAGAGACCCAGTACTTC.

The CDR3 sequence is CASSLAVLVYEQYF. CDR3 DNA: TGTGCCAGCAGCTTAGCAGTGCTAGTCTACGAGCAGTACTTC. This chain links TRBV7-2 with TRBJ2-7, with D unresolved. The length of the CDR3 is 14 residues. The V gene's germline CDR1 is SGHTA and CDR2 FQGNSA. V was trimmed by 0 bases and J by 3 bases, leaving 9 bases between them.

V and J are TRBV2 and TRBJ2-5; 7 nucleotides match TRBD1. The junction had 1 base not matched to a gene; V was cut back by 4 bases and J by 2 bases. Germline-derived CDR1 and CDR2 are SNHLY and FYNNEI. There are 13 residues in the CDR3. The CDR3 region is CASSGDSQETQYF. Here the CDR3 DNA reads TGTGCCAGCAGTGGGGACAGTCAAGAGACCCAGTACTTC. Supplemented by reference TRBV2 and TRBJ2-5, the full variable domain reads EPEVTQTPSHQVTQMGQEVILRCVPISNHLYFYWYRQILGQKVEFLVSFYNNEISEKSEIFDDQFSVERPDGSNFTLKIRSTKLEDSAMYFCASSGDSQETQYFGPGTRLLVL.

This clonotype has a count of ten or more. The genes are TRBV7-2 and TRBJ1-2; no firm D call. This CDR3 is built from 14 residues. V was trimmed by 1 base and J by 1 base, leaving 7 bases between them. Germline V gene lookup returns CDR1 SGHTA and CDR2 FQGNSA. The CDR3 DNA is TGTGCCAGCAGCTTAGAATCCAGTAACTATGGCTACACCTTC. Protein product: CASSLESSNYGYTF. Using reference TRBV7-2 and TRBJ1-2 for the parts outside the CDR3, the full variable domain is GAGVSQSPSNKVTEKGKDVELRCDPISGHTALYWYRQSLGQGLEFLIYFQGNSAPDKSGLPSDRFSAERTGGSVSTLTIQRTQQEDSAVYLCASSLESSNYGYTFGSGTRLTVV.